The 15 T cell receptor beta chains given below trace back to one sample, sequenced in a study of blood T cell repertoires in COVID-19. Measured with immunoSEQ multiplex PCR; TCRdb has only the in-frame clones, and not every one. The sample yields more than 50,000 clones, about 74% seen once. Source material: peripheral blood. These receptors came from a woman of 80 years or more with acute or convalescent COVID-19.

The gene calls are TRBV5-1 and TRBJ2-7; D unclear. This CDR3 spans 11 amino acids. V dropped 5 bases and J dropped 1 base, with 4 bases sitting between them. The germline V gene encodes CDR1 SGHRS and CDR2 YFSETQ. The CDR3 DNA reads TGCGCCAGCAGATATTCCTACGAGCAGTACTTC. It codes for CASRYSYEQYF.

This chain links TRBV7-9 with TRBJ2-6, with TRBD1 identical over 10 bases. Per germline, CDR1 SEHNR and CDR2 FQNEAQ (reference sequence). This CDR3 has 18 residues. Trimming cost V 4 bases and J 4 bases; bases outside gene matches: 10. Written as DNA, the CDR3 is TGTGCCAGCAGCTATAGCCGGGGACAGGGGTCCGGGGCCAACGTCCTGACTTTC. As protein: CASSYSRGQGSGANVLTF.

The V gene is TRBV9, the J gene TRBJ2-1, with 9 bases matching TRBD1. This CDR3 spans 15 amino acids. Germline assignment: CDR1 SGDLS and CDR2 YYNGEE. Trimming took 0 bases from V and 9 from J; bases not matched to a gene: 7. CDR3 nucleotides: TGTGCCAGCAGCGTAGAACAGGGGGCAGTCGGTGAGCAGTTCTTC. It encodes CASSVEQGAVGEQFF.

This sequence joins TRBV11-2 and TRBJ2-1; 7 bases line up with TRBD2. The CDR3 runs 14 residues. CDR1 and CDR2 (germline): SGHAT, FQNNGV. The trim removed 5 bases at V and 7 bases at J, leaving 8 bases unmatched. CDR3 nucleotides: TGTGCCAGCAGCCCGAGGACTAGTGGGAATGAGCAGTTCTTC. Residues: CASSPRTSGNEQFF.

This clone has only a few counts. The CDR3 coding sequence is TGTGCCAGTAGTGCACCACACAGGGATGGGGCCAACGTCCTGACTTTC. It is translated as CASSAPHRDGANVLTF. This sequence joins TRBV19 and TRBJ2-6; perhaps TRBD1 as D (6 bases). CDR3 length: 16 residues. Germline-derived CDR1 and CDR2 are LNHDA and SQIVND (reference sequence). V was trimmed by 5 bases and J by 3 bases, leaving 14 bases between them.

V and J are TRBV12-2 and TRBJ1-4; the table assigns TRBD1, which was not confirmed against the DNA. TRBV12-2 counts as a pseudogene. This CDR3 region has 15 residues. CDR3 DNA sequence: TGTGCAAGTCGCTTAGCGGCCAGGGGCGATGAAAAACTGTTTTTT. Protein: CASRLAARGDEKLFF.

The V call is TRBV27, the J call TRBJ2-3; TRBD1 matches 7 bases. The germline gives CDR1 MNHEY, CDR2 SMNVEV (reference sequence). The CDR3 totals 17 residues. V shed 6 bases, J shed 0 bases, and the junction held 12 bases outside the gene matches. The CDR3 nucleotides read TGTGCCAGCAGAATCCTCAAAGGGGGCACCAGCACAGATACGCAGTATTTT. Its protein is CASRILKGGTSTDTQYF.

The gene calls are TRBV5-1 and TRBJ1-1; D may be TRBD1 (5 bases). The CDR3 spans 14 residues. V was pared by 2 bases and J by 1 base, with 9 bases between. CDR1 is SGHRS and CDR2 is YFSETQ in the germline V gene. CDR3 DNA sequence: TGCGCCAGCAGCTTAAGTAGGGGGAACACTGAAGCTTTCTTT. This sequence encodes CASSLSRGNTEAFF. The full variable domain, in which reference TRBV5-1 and TRBJ1-1 provide the parts outside the CDR3, is KAGVTQTPRYLIKTRGQQVTLSCSPISGHRSVSWYQQTPGQGLQFLFEYFSETQRNKGNFPGRFSGRQFSNSRSEMNVSTLELGDSALYLCASSLSRGNTEAFFGQGTRLTVV.

The chain couples TRBV4-3 to TRBJ2-7, with 13 bases that match TRBD2. Per the germline V gene, CDR1 is LGHNA and CDR2 is YSLEER. V was pared by 1 base and J by 5 bases, with 8 bases of the junction left unmatched. This CDR3 spans 17 amino acids. The CDR3 DNA is TGCGCCAGCAGCCAAGGGACTAGCGGGAGAAGGTCCCACGAGCAGTACTTC. Translated, it gives CASSQGTSGRRSHEQYF.

This rearrangement joins TRBV6-6 to TRBJ2-2; 10 bases map to TRBD1. Germline CDR1 MNHNY, CDR2 SVGAGI (reference sequence). V trimming: 5 bases; J trimming: 5 bases; junction bases outside the gene matches: 14. This CDR3 has 18 residues. The CDR3 here is CASSRVGRGQGKTGELFF. The DNA of the CDR3 is TGTGCCAGCAGTCGCGTCGGGAGGGGACAGGGGAAAACCGGGGAGCTGTTTTTT.

This clone has more than one count but fewer than ten. V usage is TRBV5-1 and J usage is TRBJ2-7, with 7 bases lining up with TRBD1. The CDR3 contains 14 residues. The junction had 2 bases not matched to a gene; V was cut back by 2 bases and J by 0 bases. In germline, CDR1 is SGHRS, CDR2 YFSETQ. DNA for the CDR3: TGCGCCAGCAGCTTCGGACAGGTCTCCTACGAGCAGTACTTC. Translating it yields CASSFGQVSYEQYF. Variable domain in full (rest from reference TRBV5-1 and TRBJ2-7): KAGVTQTPRYLIKTRGQQVTLSCSPISGHRSVSWYQQTPGQGLQFLFEYFSETQRNKGNFPGRFSGRQFSNSRSEMNVSTLELGDSALYLCASSFGQVSYEQYFGPGTRLTVT.

The gene calls are TRBV25-1 and TRBJ1-1, with D tentatively TRBD1 (5 bases). Germline V gene lookup returns CDR1 MGHDK and CDR2 SYGVNS. The V end was cut by 1 base, the J end by 11 bases, with 14 bases between. The CDR3 spans 13 residues. The CDR3 DNA sequence: TGTGCCAGCAGTGAATTGGCAGGGCGGCGCGCTTTCTTT. Its protein is CASSELAGRRAFF.

This clone was counted between two and nine times. J is TRBJ1-3 and V is TRBV6-6, with unresolved D. V lost 2 bases and J lost 0, with 5 bases in between. The CDR3 has 14 amino acids. Germline CDR1 MNHNY, CDR2 SVGAGI (reference sequence). In nucleotides, the CDR3 is TGTGCCAGCAGTTACGCGGACTCTGGAAACACCATATATTTT. Amino acids: CASSYADSGNTIYF.

The rearrangement links TRBV5-1 to TRBJ2-3, with D perhaps matching TRBD2 (6 bases). CDR3 length: 14 residues. Germline V gene data show CDR1 as SGHRS and CDR2 as YFSETQ. The germline V and J ends were trimmed by 2 bases and 6 bases, with 13 bases remaining between them. CDR3 amino acids: CASSFSGPPDTQYF. DNA for the CDR3: TGCGCCAGCAGCTTTAGCGGACCCCCGGATACGCAGTATTTT.

This chain uses TRBV7-9 with TRBJ2-1; TRBD2 might be the D (6 bases). Germline assignment: CDR1 SEHNR and CDR2 FQNEAQ (reference sequence). V lost 8 bases to trimming and J lost 6 bases, with 23 bases between them. CDR3 size: 16 residues. The DNA for the CDR3 is TGTGCCAGCTTCATCCCCGGGTTAGCGGTGGGCAATGAGCAGTTCTTC. It encodes CASFIPGLAVGNEQFF.